The source of this TCR beta chain is a study of T-cell reconstitution after alpha-beta-depleted transplantation in children. This clonotype was counted only a few times. CDR3 size: 13 residues. Trimming removed 0 bases at V and 4 bases at J, with 6 bases between. Germline CDR1 reads SGHRS; CDR2 reads YFSETQ. Researchers prepared the TCRbeta library using unique molecular identifiers, the study reports. Each CDR3 protein gets one entry after TCRdb re-called the PCR reads with MiXCR. The sample has some 350,000 distinct CDR3 sequences, around 10% seen once; the top ten hold roughly 2.5%. This specimen was PBMCs from the stem cell graft donor, taken from the stem cell graft. The receptor was derived from a human donor who donated a stem cell graft to a child with acute lymphoblastic leukemia. The rearrangement joins TRBV5-1 to TRBJ2-3; D remains unclear. CDR3 loop: CASSLDLADTQYF. Here the CDR3 DNA reads TGCGCCAGCAGCTTGGATTTGGCAGATACGCAGTATTTT.